These 4 T cell receptor beta chains were all obtained from the same sample, sequenced in a study of cytomegalovirus exposure and HLA in healthy donors. Primers for the PCR totalled 60 Vbeta and 13 Jbeta. The data were produced by immunoSEQ multiplex PCR, yet TCRdb's version contains in-frame clones alone and is incomplete. The table records fewer than 200,000 clones, 81% of them present only once. The sequenced sample consisted of PBMCs. These receptors came from a woman aged 18 to 35 in good health and CMV-seropositive.

The rearrangement uses TRBV10-3 and TRBJ2-2; 7 bases fit TRBD2. There are 15 residues in the CDR3. Germline-derived CDR1 and CDR2 are ENHRY and SYGVKD. V was pared by 2 bases and J by 4 bases, with 4 bases of the junction left unmatched. CDR3 DNA sequence: TGTGCCATCAGTGAGGTCGGGGGGAGCACCGGGGAGCTGTTTTTT. Protein sequence: CAISEVGGSTGELFF.

The rearrangement uses TRBV4-2 and TRBJ2-7, with D possibly TRBD1 on 5 matching bases. This CDR3 has 16 amino acids. Germline V CDR1 and CDR2: LGHNA, YNFKEQ. V shed 1 base and J shed 2 bases, with 15 bases lying between them. CDR3 DNA sequence: TGTGCCAGCAGCCAAGCCGAAGGGGTAGGGACCTACGAGCAGTACTTC. This gives the protein CASSQAEGVGTYEQYF.

The chain employs TRBV7-9 and TRBJ2-1; D unresolved. The germline V and J ends were trimmed by 3 bases and 6 bases, with 9 bases remaining between them. Germline V gene sequence: CDR1 SEHNR, CDR2 FQNEAQ (reference sequence). The CDR3 loop spans 13 amino acids. The CDR3 loop reads CASSFQVGNEQFF. CDR3 nucleotides: TGTGCCAGCAGCTTTCAGGTTGGCAATGAGCAGTTCTTC.

V is TRBV4-2 and J is TRBJ1-2; TRBD1 is a possible D gene (5 bases). The V gene lost 0 bases and the J gene lost 7 bases, with 24 bases spanning the gap. Per the germline V gene, CDR1 is LGHNA and CDR2 is YNFKEQ. The CDR3 consists of 18 residues. This CDR3 is CASSQDPAGRILGSGYTF. Here the CDR3 DNA reads TGTGCCAGCAGCCAAGATCCGGCGGGACGAATATTAGGGTCTGGCTACACCTTC.